The rows below give T cell receptor beta chains drawn from one sample of a study of early T cells in non-severe SARS-CoV-2 infection. TCRdb analysed the 5' RACE reads with MiXCR anew, one entry per CDR3 protein. The table has fewer than 35,000 distinct CDR3 sequences, 5.5% to 7% seen once. The sample taken for sequencing was whole blood. The receptors were gathered from an adult who was a healthcare worker with PCR-confirmed SARS-CoV-2 infection or an uninfected control (not recorded which). CDR3s include the opening cysteine and the closing phenylalanine or tryptophan.

v_gene: TRBV6-1
j_gene: TRBJ2-7
CDR3aa: CASSRTSVSYEQYF

v_gene: TRBV7-9
j_gene: TRBJ2-2
CDR3aa: CASSVGTGELFF

v_gene: TRBV9
j_gene: TRBJ2-7
CDR3aa: CASSDGTGSYEQYF

v_gene: TRBV20-1
j_gene: TRBJ1-5
CDR3aa: CSGGGSSNQPQHF

v_gene: TRBV7-2
j_gene: TRBJ2-5
CDR3aa: CASSLDGEETQYF

v_gene: TRBV6-2/TRBV6-3
j_gene: TRBJ2-1
CDR3aa: CASSRLSQGDEQFF

v_gene: TRBV3-1
j_gene: TRBJ2-5
CDR3aa: CASSPPRTGLEETQYF

v_gene: TRBV6-6
j_gene: TRBJ2-5
CDR3aa: CASSKGGLDETQYF

v_gene: TRBV6-1
j_gene: TRBJ2-5
CDR3aa: CASSGAPYQETQYF

v_gene: TRBV5-4
j_gene: TRBJ2-1
CDR3aa: CASSSEGTRAIIEQFF

v_gene: TRBV6-5
j_gene: TRBJ2-1
CDR3aa: CASSSPTSGGTGEQFF

v_gene: TRBV18
j_gene: TRBJ2-3
CDR3aa: CASSPPPAQSTDTQYF

v_gene: TRBV6-1
j_gene: TRBJ1-2
CDR3aa: CAHGQANYGYTF

v_gene: TRBV29-1
j_gene: TRBJ1-1
CDR3aa: CSGNRGLTEAFF

v_gene: TRBV3-1
j_gene: TRBJ2-7
CDR3aa: CASSQDRRMSGAYEQYF

v_gene: TRBV19
j_gene: TRBJ2-5
CDR3aa: CASSPQTGGLQETQYF

v_gene: TRBV7-8
j_gene: TRBJ1-2
CDR3aa: CASSLVQDRVGYTF

v_gene: TRBV6-5
j_gene: TRBJ2-2
CDR3aa: CASSYSSGRNTGELFF

v_gene: TRBV6-2/TRBV6-3
j_gene: TRBJ1-6
CDR3aa: CASSWDGTNNSPLHF

v_gene: TRBV5-1
j_gene: TRBJ2-1
CDR3aa: CASSTRTSGDNEQFF

v_gene: TRBV30
j_gene: TRBJ2-6
CDR3aa: CAWSDSGANVLTF

v_gene: TRBV7-9
j_gene: TRBJ1-4
CDR3aa: CASSHGRGRRANEKLFF

v_gene: TRBV7-2
j_gene: TRBJ1-1
CDR3aa: CASSPGPMNTEAFF

v_gene: TRBV20-1
j_gene: TRBJ1-3
CDR3aa: CSVGGGSGNTIYF

v_gene: TRBV4-2
j_gene: TRBJ2-3
CDR3aa: CASSQEPPGQGLTDTQYF

v_gene: TRBV9
j_gene: TRBJ2-3
CDR3aa: CASSVRGRTTDTQYF

v_gene: TRBV5-6
j_gene: TRBJ1-2
CDR3aa: CASSLGGRRYGYTF

v_gene: TRBV30
j_gene: TRBJ2-2
CDR3aa: CAWSLTGELFF

v_gene: TRBV3-1
j_gene: TRBJ1-4
CDR3aa: CASSQGTGGAYEKLFF